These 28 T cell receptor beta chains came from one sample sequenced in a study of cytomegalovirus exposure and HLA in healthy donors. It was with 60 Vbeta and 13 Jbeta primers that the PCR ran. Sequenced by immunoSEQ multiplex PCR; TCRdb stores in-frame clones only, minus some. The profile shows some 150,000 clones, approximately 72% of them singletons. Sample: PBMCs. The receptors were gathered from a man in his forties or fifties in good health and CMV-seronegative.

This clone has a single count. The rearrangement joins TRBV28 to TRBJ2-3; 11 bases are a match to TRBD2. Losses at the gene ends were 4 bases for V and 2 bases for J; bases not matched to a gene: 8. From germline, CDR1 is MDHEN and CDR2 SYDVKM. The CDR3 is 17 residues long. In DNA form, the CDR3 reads TGTGCCAGCAGTTCGATGAGACTAGCGGGACACACAGATACGCAGTATTTT. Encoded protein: CASSSMRLAGHTDTQYF.

The CDR3 coding sequence is TGTGCCAGCAGCTTGAATAGACAGAATAATTCACCCCTCCACTTT. Protein sequence: CASSLNRQNNSPLHF. This chain uses TRBV7-9 with TRBJ1-6, with a tentative D call TRBD1 (5 bases). The germline V and J ends were trimmed by 3 bases and 5 bases, with 11 bases remaining between them. The length of the CDR3 is 15 residues. Germline values: CDR1 SEHNR, CDR2 FQNEAQ (reference sequence).

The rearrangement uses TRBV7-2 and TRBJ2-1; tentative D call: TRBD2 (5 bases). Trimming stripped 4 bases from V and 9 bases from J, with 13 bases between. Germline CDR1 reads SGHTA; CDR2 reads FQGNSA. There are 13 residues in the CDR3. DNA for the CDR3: TGTGCCAGCAGCTCCATGGGAGTGGGTGAGCAGTTCTTC. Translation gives CASSSMGVGEQFF.

The CDR3 DNA reads as TGTGCCAGCAGCCCCCGCGGGGGCGGAAATTCACCCCTCCACTTT. It is translated as CASSPRGGGNSPLHF. This rearrangement joins TRBV16 to TRBJ1-6; D possibly corresponds to TRBD1 (6 bases). CDR1 is KGHSY and CDR2 is FQNENV in the germline V gene. Trimming pared 4 bases from V and 7 bases from J, leaving 14 bases between. This CDR3 has 15 residues.

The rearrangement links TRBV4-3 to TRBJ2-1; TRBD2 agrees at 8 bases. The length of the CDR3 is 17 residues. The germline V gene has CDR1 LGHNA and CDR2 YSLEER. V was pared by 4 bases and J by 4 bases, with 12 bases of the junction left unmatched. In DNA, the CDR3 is TGCGCCAGCAGCCCCAGCGGCGGTAGCGGGGTTTACAATGAGCAGTTCTTC. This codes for CASSPSGGSGVYNEQFF.

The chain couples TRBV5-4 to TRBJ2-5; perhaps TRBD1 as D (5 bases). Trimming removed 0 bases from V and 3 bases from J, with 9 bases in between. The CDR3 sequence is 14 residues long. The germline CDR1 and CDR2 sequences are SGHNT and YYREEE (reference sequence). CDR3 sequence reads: CASSLDQGEETQYF. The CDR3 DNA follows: TGTGCCAGCAGCTTGGATCAGGGCGAAGAGACCCAGTACTTC.

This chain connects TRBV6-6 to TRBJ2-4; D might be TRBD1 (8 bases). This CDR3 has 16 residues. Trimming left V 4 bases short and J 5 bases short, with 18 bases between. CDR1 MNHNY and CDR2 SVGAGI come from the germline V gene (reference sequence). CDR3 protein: CASSSHRQGRENIQYF. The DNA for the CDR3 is TGTGCCAGCAGTTCCCACAGACAGGGGAGGGAAAACATTCAGTACTTC.

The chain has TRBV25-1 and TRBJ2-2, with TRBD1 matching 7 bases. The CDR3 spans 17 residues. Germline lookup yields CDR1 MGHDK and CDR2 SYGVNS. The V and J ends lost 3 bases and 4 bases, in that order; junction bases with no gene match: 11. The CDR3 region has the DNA TGTGCCAGCAGTGATGTGGGGACAGCCCCGGGCACCGGGGAGCTGTTTTTT. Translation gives CASSDVGTAPGTGELFF.

The CDR3 sequence: CASSPVGGTTNEKLFF. The DNA for the CDR3 is TGTGCCAGCTCACCAGTCGGGGGAACAACTAATGAAAAACTGTTTTTT. The rearrangement joins TRBV18 to TRBJ1-4, with D perhaps TRBD1 (5 bases). Germline V gene lookup returns CDR1 KGHSH and CDR2 LQKENI. The CDR3 loop spans 16 amino acids. The V end lost 2 bases, the J end lost 0 bases, and 10 bases lay between the germline ends.

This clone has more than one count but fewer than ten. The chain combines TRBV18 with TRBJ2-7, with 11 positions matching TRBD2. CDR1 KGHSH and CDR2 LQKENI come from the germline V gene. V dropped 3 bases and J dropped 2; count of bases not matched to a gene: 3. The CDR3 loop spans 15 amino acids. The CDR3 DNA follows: TGTGCCAGCTCACCTGGACTAGCGGGTGCCTACGAGCAGTACTTC. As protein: CASSPGLAGAYEQYF.

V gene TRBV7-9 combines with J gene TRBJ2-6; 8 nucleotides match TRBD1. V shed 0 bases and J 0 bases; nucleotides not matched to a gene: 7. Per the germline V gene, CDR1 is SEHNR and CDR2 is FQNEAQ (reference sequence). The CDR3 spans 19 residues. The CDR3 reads CASSLALGTGNSGANVLTF. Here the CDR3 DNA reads TGTGCCAGCAGCTTAGCACTTGGGACAGGTAACTCTGGGGCCAACGTCCTGACTTTC.

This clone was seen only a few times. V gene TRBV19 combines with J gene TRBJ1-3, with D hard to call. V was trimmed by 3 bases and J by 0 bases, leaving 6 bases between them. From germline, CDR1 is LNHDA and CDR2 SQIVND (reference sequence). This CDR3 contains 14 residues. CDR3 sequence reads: CASSMASSGNTIYF. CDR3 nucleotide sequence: TGTGCCAGTAGTATGGCCAGCTCTGGAAACACCATATATTTT.

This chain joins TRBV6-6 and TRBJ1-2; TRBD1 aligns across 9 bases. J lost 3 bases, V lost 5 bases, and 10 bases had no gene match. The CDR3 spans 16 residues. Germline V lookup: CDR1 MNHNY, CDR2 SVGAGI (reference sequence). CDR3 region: CASSAQGARLDYGYTF. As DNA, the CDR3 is TGTGCCAGCAGTGCACAGGGGGCGCGTTTGGACTATGGCTACACCTTC.

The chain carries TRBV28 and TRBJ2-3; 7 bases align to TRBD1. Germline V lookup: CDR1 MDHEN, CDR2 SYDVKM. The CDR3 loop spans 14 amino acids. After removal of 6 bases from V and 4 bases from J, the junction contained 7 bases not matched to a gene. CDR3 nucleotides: TGTGCCAGCAGCCCACAGGGGCCGCCAGATACGCAGTATTTT. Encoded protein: CASSPQGPPDTQYF.

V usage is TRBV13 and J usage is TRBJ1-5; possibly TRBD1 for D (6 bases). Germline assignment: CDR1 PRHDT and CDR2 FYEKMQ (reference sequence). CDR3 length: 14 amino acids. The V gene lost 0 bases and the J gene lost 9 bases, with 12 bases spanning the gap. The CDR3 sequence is CASSLGQGLGPQHF. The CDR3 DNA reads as TGTGCCAGCAGCTTAGGACAGGGTCTGGGGCCCCAGCATTTT.

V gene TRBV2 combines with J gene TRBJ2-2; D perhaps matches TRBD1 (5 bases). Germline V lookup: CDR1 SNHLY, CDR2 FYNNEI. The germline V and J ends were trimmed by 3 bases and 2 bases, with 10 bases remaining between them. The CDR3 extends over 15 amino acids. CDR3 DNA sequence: TGTGCCAGCAGTGATGAACAGGATAACACCGGGGAGCTGTTTTTT. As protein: CASSDEQDNTGELFF.

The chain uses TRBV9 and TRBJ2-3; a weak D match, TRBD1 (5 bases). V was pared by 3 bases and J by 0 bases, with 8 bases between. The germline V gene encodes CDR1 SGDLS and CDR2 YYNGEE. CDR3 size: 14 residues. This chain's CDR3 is CASSADSSTDTQYF. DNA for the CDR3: TGTGCCAGCAGCGCCGACAGTAGCACAGATACGCAGTATTTT.

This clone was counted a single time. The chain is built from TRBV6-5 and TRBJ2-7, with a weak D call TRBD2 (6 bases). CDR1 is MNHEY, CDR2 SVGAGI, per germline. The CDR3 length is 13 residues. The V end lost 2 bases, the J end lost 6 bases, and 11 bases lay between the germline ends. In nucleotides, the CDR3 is TGTGCCAGCAGTTACGGGAGGCGGGCCGAGCAGTACTTC. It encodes CASSYGRRAEQYF.

For the CDR3, the DNA is TGTGCCACCACCCAGGCCAGGGGACCCTTCGAGCAGTACTTC. Translating it yields CATTQARGPFEQYF. The chain recombines TRBV15 with TRBJ2-7; possible D gene TRBD1, 6 bases. V was shortened by 7 bases and J by 6 bases, with 19 bases between the two germline ends. This CDR3 is 14 amino acids long. CDR1 and CDR2 from the germline V gene are LNHNV and YYDKDF (reference sequence).

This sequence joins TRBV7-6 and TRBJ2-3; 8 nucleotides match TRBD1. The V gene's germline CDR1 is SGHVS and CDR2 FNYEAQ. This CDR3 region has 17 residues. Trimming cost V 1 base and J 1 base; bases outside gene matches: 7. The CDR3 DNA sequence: TGTGCCAGCAGCTTAGTAAATCAGGGGGCCGGCACAGATACGCAGTATTTT. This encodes CASSLVNQGAGTDTQYF.

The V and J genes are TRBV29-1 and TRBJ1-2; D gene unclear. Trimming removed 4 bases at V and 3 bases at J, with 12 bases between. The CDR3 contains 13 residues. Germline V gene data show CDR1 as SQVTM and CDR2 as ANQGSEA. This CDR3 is CSVVRRVDYGYTF. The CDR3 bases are TGCAGCGTTGTTCGCCGGGTGGACTATGGCTACACCTTC.

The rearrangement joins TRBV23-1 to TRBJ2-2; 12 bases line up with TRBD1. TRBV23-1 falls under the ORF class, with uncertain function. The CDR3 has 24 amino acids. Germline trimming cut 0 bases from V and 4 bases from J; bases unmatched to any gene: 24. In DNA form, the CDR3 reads TGCGCCAGCAGTCAATCGTTGAAAGGTCGGGGACAGGGGGCGTCCGAAGGGGTCACCGGGGAGCTGTTTTTT. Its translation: CASSQSLKGRGQGASEGVTGELFF.

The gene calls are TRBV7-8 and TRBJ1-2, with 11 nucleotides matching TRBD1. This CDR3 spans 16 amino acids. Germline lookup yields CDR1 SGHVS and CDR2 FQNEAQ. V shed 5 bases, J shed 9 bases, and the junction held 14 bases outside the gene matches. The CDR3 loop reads CASSPSGQGAWRSYTF. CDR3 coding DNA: TGTGCCAGCAGCCCGTCCGGACAGGGGGCCTGGAGGAGCTACACCTTC.

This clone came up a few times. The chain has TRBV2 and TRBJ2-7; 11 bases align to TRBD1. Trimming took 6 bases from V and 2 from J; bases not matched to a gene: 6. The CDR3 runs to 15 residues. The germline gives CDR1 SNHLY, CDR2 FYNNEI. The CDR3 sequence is CASRGEDRGPYEQYF. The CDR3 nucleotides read TGTGCCAGCAGGGGGGAGGACAGGGGGCCCTACGAGCAGTACTTC. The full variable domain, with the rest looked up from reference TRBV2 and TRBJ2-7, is EPEVTQTPSHQVTQMGQEVILRCVPISNHLYFYWYRQILGQKVEFLVSFYNNEISEKSEIFDDQFSVERPDGSNFTLKIRSTKLEDSAMYFCASRGEDRGPYEQYFGPGTRLTVT.

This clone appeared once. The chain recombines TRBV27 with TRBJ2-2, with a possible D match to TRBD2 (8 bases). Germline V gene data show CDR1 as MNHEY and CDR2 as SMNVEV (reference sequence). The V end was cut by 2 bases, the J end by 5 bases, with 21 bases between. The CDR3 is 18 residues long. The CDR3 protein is CASSLNAGGPGGTGELFF. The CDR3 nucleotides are TGTGCCAGCAGTTTAAACGCGGGGGGTCCAGGGGGAACCGGGGAGCTGTTTTTT.

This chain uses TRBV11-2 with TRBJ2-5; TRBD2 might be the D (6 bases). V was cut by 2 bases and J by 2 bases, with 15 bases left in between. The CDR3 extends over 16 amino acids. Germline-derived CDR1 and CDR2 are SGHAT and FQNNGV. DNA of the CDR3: TGTGCCAGCAGCTTAAGGGCTGGAGGGCCACAAGAGACCCAGTACTTC. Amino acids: CASSLRAGGPQETQYF. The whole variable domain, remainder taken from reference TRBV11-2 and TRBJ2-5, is EAGVAQSPRYKIIEKRQSVAFWCNPISGHATLYWYQQILGQGPKLLIQFQNNGVVDDSQLPKDRFSAERLKGVDSTLKIQPAKLEDSAVYLCASSLRAGGPQETQYFGPGTRLLVL.

For the CDR3, the DNA is TGTGCCAGCAGTTTAATGACAGTTCCCCCCTACGAGCAGTACTTC. Translating gives CASSLMTVPPYEQYF. V usage is TRBV28 and J usage is TRBJ2-7, with D maybe TRBD1 (5 bases). The CDR3 has 15 residues. The V gene's germline CDR1 is MDHEN and CDR2 SYDVKM. The ends were cut back, 2 bases at V and 2 bases at J, with 13 bases in the middle. Full variable domain (missing parts from reference TRBV28 and TRBJ2-7): DVKVTQSSRYLVKRTGEKVFLECVQDMDHENMFWYRQDPGLGLRLIYFSYDVKMKEKGDIPEGYSVSREKKERFSLILESASTNQTSMYLCASSLMTVPPYEQYFGPGTRLTVT.

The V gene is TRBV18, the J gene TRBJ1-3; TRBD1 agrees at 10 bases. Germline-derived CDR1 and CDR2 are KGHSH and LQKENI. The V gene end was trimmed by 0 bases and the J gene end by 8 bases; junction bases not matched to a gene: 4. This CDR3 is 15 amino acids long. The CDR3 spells CASSPPRQGADTIYF. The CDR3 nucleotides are TGTGCCAGCTCACCACCGAGACAGGGGGCTGACACCATATATTTT.